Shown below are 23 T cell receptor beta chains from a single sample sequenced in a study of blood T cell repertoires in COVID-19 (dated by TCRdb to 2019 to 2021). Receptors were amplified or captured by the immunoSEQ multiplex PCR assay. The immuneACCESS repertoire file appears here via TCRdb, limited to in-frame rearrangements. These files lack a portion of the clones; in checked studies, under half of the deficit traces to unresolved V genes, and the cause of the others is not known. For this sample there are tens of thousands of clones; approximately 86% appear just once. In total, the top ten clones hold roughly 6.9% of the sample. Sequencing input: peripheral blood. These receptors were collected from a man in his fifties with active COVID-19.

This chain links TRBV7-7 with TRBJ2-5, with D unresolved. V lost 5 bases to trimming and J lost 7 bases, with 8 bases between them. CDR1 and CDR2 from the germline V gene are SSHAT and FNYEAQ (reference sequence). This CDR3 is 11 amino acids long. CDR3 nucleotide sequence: TGTGCCAGCAGCCCTGGCGGGACCCAGTACTTC. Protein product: CASSPGGTQYF.

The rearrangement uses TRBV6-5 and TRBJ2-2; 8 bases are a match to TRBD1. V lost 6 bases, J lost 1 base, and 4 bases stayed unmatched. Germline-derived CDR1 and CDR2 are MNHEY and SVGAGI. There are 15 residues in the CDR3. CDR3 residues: CASSPGGLNTGELFF. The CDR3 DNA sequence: TGTGCCAGCAGCCCAGGGGGCCTGAACACCGGGGAGCTGTTTTTT.

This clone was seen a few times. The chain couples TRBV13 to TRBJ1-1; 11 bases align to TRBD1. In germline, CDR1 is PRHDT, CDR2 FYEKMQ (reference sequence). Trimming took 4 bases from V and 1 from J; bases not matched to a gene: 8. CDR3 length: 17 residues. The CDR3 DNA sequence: TGTGCCAGCAGCTCGAGGACAGGGGGCGCGAGGAACACTGAAGCTTTCTTT. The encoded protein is CASSSRTGGARNTEAFF.

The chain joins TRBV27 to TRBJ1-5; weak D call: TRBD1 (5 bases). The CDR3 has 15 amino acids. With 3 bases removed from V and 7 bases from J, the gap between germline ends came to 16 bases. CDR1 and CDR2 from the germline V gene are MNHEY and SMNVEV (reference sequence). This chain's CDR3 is CASSFQPGGSQPQHF. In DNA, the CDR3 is TGTGCCAGCAGTTTCCAACCGGGGGGATCCCAGCCCCAGCATTTT.

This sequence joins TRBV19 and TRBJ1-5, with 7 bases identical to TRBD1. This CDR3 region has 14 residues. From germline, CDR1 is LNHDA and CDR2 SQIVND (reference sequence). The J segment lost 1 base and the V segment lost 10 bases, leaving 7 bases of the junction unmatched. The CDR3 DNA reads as TGTGCCACCCAACAGGGGATCAGCAATCAGCCCCAGCATTTT. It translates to CATQQGISNQPQHF.

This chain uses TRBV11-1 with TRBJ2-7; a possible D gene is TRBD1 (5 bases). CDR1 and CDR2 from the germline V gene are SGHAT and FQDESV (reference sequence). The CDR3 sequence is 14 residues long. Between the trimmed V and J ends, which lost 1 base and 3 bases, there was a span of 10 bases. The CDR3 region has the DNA TGTGCCAGCAGCTTAGGGCAGGGTATCTACGAGCAGTACGTC. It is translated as CASSLGQGIYEQYV.

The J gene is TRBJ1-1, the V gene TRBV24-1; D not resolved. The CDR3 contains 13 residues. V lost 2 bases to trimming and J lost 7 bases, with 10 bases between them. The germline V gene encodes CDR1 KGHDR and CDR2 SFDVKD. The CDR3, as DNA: TGTGCCACCAGTGATTGGGCCCGGGGTGAAGCTTTCTTT. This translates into CATSDWARGEAFF.

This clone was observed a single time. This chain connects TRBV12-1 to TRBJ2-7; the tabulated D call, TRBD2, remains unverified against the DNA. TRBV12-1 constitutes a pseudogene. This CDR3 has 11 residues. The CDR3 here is CASSSLYEQYV. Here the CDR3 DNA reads TGTGCCAGCAGCTCCCTCTACGAGCAGTACGTC.

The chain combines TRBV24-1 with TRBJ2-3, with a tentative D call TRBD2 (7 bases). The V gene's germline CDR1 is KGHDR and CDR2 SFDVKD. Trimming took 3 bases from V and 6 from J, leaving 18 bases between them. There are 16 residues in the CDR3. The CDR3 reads CATSDGLGGGRDTQYF. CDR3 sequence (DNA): TGTGCCACCAGTGATGGGTTGGGGGGGGGCCGGGATACGCAGTATTTT.

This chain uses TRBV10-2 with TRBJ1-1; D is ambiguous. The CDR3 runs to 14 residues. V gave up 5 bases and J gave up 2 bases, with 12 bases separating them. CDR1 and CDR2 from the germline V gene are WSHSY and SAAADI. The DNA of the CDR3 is TGCGCCAGCAGTTATGGAGAACCAAACACTGAAGCTTTCTTT. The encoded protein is CASSYGEPNTEAFF.

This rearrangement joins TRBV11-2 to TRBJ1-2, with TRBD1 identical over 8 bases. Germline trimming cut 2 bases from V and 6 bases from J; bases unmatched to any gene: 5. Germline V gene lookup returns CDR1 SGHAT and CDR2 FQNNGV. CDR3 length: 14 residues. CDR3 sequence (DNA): TGTGCCAGCAGCTTATCCCAGGGGGCAAATGGCTACACCTTC. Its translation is CASSLSQGANGYTF.

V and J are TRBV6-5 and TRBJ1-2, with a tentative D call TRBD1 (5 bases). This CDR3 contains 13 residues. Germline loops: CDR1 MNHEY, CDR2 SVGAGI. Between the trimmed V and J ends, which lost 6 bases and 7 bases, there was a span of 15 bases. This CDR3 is CASRLKGLSGYTF. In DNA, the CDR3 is TGTGCCAGCAGACTCAAGGGGCTCTCTGGCTACACCTTC.

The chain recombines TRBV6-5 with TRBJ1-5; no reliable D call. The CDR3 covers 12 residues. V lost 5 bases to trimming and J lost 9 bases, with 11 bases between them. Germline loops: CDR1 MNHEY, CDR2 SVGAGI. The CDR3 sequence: CASSLDRPPQHF. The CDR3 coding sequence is TGTGCCAGCAGTCTAGATCGGCCGCCCCAGCATTTT.

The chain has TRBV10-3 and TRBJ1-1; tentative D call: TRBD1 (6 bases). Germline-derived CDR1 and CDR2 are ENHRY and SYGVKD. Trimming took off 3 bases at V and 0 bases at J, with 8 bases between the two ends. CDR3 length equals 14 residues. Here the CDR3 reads CAISEGGMNTEAFF. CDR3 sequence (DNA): TGTGCCATCAGTGAAGGGGGAATGAACACTGAAGCTTTCTTT.

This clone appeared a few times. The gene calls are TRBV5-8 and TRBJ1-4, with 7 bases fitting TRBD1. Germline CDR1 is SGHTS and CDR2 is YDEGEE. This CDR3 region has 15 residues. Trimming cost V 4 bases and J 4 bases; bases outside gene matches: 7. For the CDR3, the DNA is TGTGCCAGCAGCGAACCCGGGACAGATAATGAAAAACTGTTTTTT. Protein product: CASSEPGTDNEKLFF.

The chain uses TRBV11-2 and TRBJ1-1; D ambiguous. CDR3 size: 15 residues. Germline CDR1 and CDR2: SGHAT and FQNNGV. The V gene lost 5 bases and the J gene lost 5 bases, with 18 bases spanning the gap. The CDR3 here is CASSLAGGWATEAFF. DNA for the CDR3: TGTGCCAGCAGCCTAGCTGGAGGGTGGGCGACTGAAGCTTTCTTT.

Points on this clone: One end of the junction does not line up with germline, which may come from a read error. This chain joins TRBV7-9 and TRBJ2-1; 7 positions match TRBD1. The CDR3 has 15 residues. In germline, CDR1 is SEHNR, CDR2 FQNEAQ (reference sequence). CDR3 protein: CASILTRTGYNEQFF. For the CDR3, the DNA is TGTGCCAGCATCTTAACGCGGACAGGCTACAATGAGCAGTTCTTC.

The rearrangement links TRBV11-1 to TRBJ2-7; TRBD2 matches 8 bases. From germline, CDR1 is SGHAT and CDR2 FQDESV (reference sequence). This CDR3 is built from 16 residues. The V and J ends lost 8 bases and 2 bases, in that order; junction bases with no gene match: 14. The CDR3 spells CASRPYSSGGTYEQYF. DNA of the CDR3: TGTGCCAGCCGCCCTTATAGCAGCGGGGGAACCTACGAGCAGTACTTC. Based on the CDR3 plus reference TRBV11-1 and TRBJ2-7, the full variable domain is EAEVAQSPRYKITEKSQAVAFWCDPISGHATLYWYRQILGQGPELLVQFQDESVVDDSQLPKDRFSAERLKGVDSTLKIQPAELGDSAMYLCASRPYSSGGTYEQYFGPGTRLTVT.

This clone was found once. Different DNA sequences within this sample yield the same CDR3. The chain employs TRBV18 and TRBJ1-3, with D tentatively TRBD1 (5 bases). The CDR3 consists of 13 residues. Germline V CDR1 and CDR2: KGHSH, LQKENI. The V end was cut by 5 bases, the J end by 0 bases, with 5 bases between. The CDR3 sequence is CASSTGSGNTIYF. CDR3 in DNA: TGTGCCAGCTCAACAGGCTCTGGAAACACCATATATTTT.

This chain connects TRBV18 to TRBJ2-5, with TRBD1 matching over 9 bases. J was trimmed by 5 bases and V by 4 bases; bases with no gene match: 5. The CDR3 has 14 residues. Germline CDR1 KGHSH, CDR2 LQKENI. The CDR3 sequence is CASSHRGLGETQYF. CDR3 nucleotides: TGTGCCAGCTCACACAGGGGGCTTGGGGAGACCCAGTACTTC.

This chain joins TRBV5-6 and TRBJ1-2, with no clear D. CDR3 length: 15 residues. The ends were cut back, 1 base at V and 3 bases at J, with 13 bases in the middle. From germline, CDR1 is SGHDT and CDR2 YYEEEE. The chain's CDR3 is CASSLRGLLDYGYTF. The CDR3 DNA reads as TGTGCCAGCAGCTTGCGCGGGTTGCTAGACTATGGCTACACCTTC. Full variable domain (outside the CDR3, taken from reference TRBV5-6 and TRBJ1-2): DAGVTQSPTHLIKTRGQQVTLRCSPKSGHDTVSWYQQALGQGPQFIFQYYEEEERQRGNFPDRFSGHQFPNYSSELNVNALLLGDSALYLCASSLRGLLDYGYTFGSGTRLTVV.

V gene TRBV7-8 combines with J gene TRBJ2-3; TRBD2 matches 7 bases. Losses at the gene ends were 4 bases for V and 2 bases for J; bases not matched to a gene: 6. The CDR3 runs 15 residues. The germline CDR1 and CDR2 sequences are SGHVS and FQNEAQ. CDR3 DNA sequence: TGTGCCAGCAGCTCCCGCGGGGGACCCACAGATACGCAGTATTTT. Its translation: CASSSRGGPTDTQYF.

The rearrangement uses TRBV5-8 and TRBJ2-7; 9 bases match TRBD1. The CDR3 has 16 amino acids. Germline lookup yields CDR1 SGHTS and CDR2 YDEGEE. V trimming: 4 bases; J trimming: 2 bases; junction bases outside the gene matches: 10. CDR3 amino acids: CASSPWTGASTYEQYV. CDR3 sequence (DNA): TGTGCCAGCAGCCCCTGGACAGGGGCCTCCACCTACGAGCAGTACGTC.